A selection of T cell receptor beta chains follows, all from one sample in a study of cytomegalovirus exposure and HLA in healthy donors. Produced via immunoSEQ multiplex PCR; TCRdb's table is partial and in-frame only. The sample carries about 58,000 clones, more than 75% recorded once. What was sequenced was PBMCs. These receptors were taken from a man aged 18 to 29 in good health and CMV-seronegative. CDR3s include the opening cysteine and the closing phenylalanine or tryptophan. D genes are given only for firm matches. Only part of the rows carry a size: once, few, many, or a class if the clone is expanded.

>TRBJ2-7|NA|TRBV6-5|NA
TGTGCCAGCAGCGGTAGGAGCCCTAGCGAGCAGTACTTC
CASSGRSPSEQYF
>TRBJ2-7|NA|TRBV4-3|TRBD2
TGCGCCAGCAGCCAAGACTGGACTAGCGGAGCCTACGAGCAGTACTTC
CASSQDWTSGAYEQYF
>TRBJ2-7|once|TRBV25-1|NA
TGTGCCAGCAGTGACGGGACTTATACCTACGAGCAGTACTTC
CASSDGTYTYEQYF
>TRBJ2-2|NA|TRBV11-3|NA
TGTGCCAGCAGCTCGGGACTTACGGGGGTGTACACCGGGGAGCTGTTTTTT
CASSSGLTGVYTGELFF
>TRBJ2-7|NA|TRBV9|NA
TGTGCCAGCAGCCCCAACATGGCGGGGAGCTCCTACGAGCAGTACTTC
CASSPNMAGSSYEQYF
>TRBJ1-1|NA|TRBV30|TRBD1
TGTGCCTGGAGCGCGGGACAGGCCAACACTGAAGCTTTCTTT
CAWSAGQANTEAFF
>TRBJ2-3|once|TRBV29-1|NA
TGCAGCACAGCAGGTAGCACAGATACGCAGTATTTT
CSTAGSTDTQYF
>TRBJ2-1|NA|TRBV5-6|NA
TGTGCCGCAGCAGCTCAGTCAGGGATCCCCTACAATGAGCAGTTCTTC
CAAAAQSGIPYNEQFF
>TRBJ2-1|NA|TRBV5-1|NA
TGCGCCAGCAGCTGGGAGGAGGATGGATCCTACAATGAGCAGTTCTTC
CASSWEEDGSYNEQFF
>TRBJ2-7|NA|TRBV27|NA
TGTGCCAGCAGTCTGCAGGGTTCCGGGTACGAGCAGTACTTC
CASSLQGSGYEQYF
>TRBJ1-1|NA|TRBV6-5|NA
TGTGCCAGCAGTTACTCGTTCAGGGTAGGCACTGAAGCTTTCTTT
CASSYSFRVGTEAFF
>TRBJ1-4|NA|TRBV6-4|NA
TGTGCCAGCAGTGATCGTGACAACCATGCAACTAATGAAAAACTGTTTTTT
CASSDRDNHATNEKLFF
>TRBJ1-5|NA|TRBV28|TRBD1
TGTGCCACCAAATCGTCCCGGGACAGGGTTTTTCAGCCCCAGCATTTT
CATKSSRDRVFQPQHF
>TRBJ2-1|NA|TRBV9|TRBD2
TGTGCCAGCAGCTCACTCCCGGGGGCGGGAGGGGGTAATGAGCAGTTCTTC
CASSSLPGAGGGNEQFF